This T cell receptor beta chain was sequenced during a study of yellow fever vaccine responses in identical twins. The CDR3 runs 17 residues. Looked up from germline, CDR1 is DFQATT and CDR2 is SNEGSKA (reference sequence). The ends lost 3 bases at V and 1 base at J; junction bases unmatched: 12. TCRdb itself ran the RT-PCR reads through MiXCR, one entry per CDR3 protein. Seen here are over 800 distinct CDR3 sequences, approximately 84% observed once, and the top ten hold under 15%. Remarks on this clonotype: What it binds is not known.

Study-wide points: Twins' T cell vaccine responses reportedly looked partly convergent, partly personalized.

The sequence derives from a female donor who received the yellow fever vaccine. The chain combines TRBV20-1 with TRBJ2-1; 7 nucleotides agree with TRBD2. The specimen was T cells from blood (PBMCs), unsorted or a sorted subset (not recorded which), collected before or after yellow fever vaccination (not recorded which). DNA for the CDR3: TGCAGTGCTAGTGGGCAGGGCGGCGGGAGATCCTACAATGAGCAGTTCTTC. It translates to CSASGQGGGRSYNEQFF.